This TCR beta chain originates from a study of T cell responses to AZD1222 COVID-19 vaccine. Sequencing was performed with immunoSEQ multiplex PCR; in TCRdb, only in-frame clones are kept and a portion is missing. The sample contains over 150,000 clones, 85% to 95% of which appear only once. Turning to this clone: The antigen is unknown.

V was trimmed by 1 base and J by 1 base, leaving 7 bases between them. The CDR3 extends over 14 amino acids. Germline lookup yields CDR1 SGHTA and CDR2 FQGNSA. General study results and limits: Repertoires were collected only later (after the peak T cell response had occurred). Only a handful of AZD1222 recipients were seropositive at baseline. Reportedly, nearly half of unique spike TCRs recognized epitopes outside B.1.351/B.1.1.7 mutations.

The sequenced sample was peripheral blood, obtained 28 days after the second dose of the MenACWY control vaccine. This clonotype was sampled from an adult who received the MenACWY meningococcal vaccine as a control. The chain links TRBV7-2 to TRBJ1-2; no reliable D call. In DNA form, the CDR3 reads TGTGCCAGCAGCTTAGTCGGTAGTAACTATGGCTACACCTTC. Translating gives CASSLVGSNYGYTF.